A single sample gave rise to the 7 T cell receptor beta chains below, sequenced in a study of cytomegalovirus exposure and HLA in healthy donors. A multiplex PCR was run with 60 Vbeta primers and 13 Jbeta primers. Libraries were prepared by immunoSEQ multiplex PCR; TCRdb keeps only in-frame clonotypes and omits some of them. The repertoire consists of some 140,000 clones, with about 82% occurring once and the leading ten covering approximately 4.3%. What was sequenced was PBMCs. Source of these receptors: a man aged 25 to 40 in good health.

The chain couples TRBV6-5 to TRBJ2-7, with TRBD1 as a possible D gene (5 bases). The germline V gene encodes CDR1 MNHEY and CDR2 SVGAGI. The CDR3 length is 13 residues. Trimming took 10 bases from V and 6 from J, leaving 19 bases between them. CDR3 nucleotide sequence: TGTGCCACCGGCCCCAGGGCAAGAAGCGAGCAGTACTTC. Its protein product is CATGPRARSEQYF.

Here the CDR3 reads CAWTDLTGRYEQYF. In DNA, the CDR3 is TGTGCCTGGACTGACTTGACAGGGAGATACGAGCAGTACTTC. The chain links TRBV30 to TRBJ2-7, with 7 bases fitting TRBD1. CDR1 GTSNPN and CDR2 SVGIG come from the germline V gene (reference sequence). The CDR3 totals 14 residues. V lost 4 bases to trimming and J lost 4 bases; unmatched junction nucleotides: 10.

The chain uses TRBV27 and TRBJ2-3; 8 nucleotides agree with TRBD1. The CDR3 length is 14 residues. After removal of 5 bases from V and 5 bases from J, the junction contained 6 bases not matched to a gene. The germline V gene has CDR1 MNHEY and CDR2 SMNVEV (reference sequence). CDR3 protein: CASSIRTGRDTQYF. The CDR3 bases are TGTGCCAGCAGTATCAGGACAGGGAGAGATACGCAGTATTTT.

In regard to this clone: Sequence at one end of the junction differs from germline and may be a read error. This chain connects TRBV7-9 to TRBJ2-2; TRBD2 aligns across 8 bases. The CDR3 contains 17 residues. Germline lookup yields CDR1 SEHNR and CDR2 FQNEAQ (reference sequence). CDR3: CTSSLIGGRYRTGELFF. The CDR3 nucleotides read TGTACCAGCAGCTTAATCGGCGGGAGGTATCGGACCGGGGAGCTGTTTTTT.

This chain links TRBV7-2 with TRBJ2-7, with TRBD1 matching 10 bases. The CDR3 extends over 14 amino acids. J gave up 6 bases and V 5 bases, and 7 bases lay outside the gene matches. CDR1 is SGHTA, CDR2 FQGNSA, per germline. The chain's CDR3 is CASSARDRGSEQYF. CDR3 sequence (DNA): TGTGCCAGCAGCGCACGGGACAGGGGAAGCGAGCAGTACTTC. The full variable domain, with the rest looked up from reference TRBV7-2 and TRBJ2-7, is GAGVSQSPSNKVTEKGKDVELRCDPISGHTALYWYRQSLGQGLEFLIYFQGNSAPDKSGLPSDRFSAERTGGSVSTLTIQRTQQEDSAVYLCASSARDRGSEQYFGPGTRLTVT.

The V call is TRBV6-5, the J call TRBJ1-1, with TRBD1 matching 11 bases. The CDR3 sequence is 16 residues long. The J segment lost 1 base and the V segment lost 2 bases, leaving 3 bases of the junction unmatched. The germline V gene encodes CDR1 MNHEY and CDR2 SVGAGI. CDR3 loop: CASSYQGTGGNTEAFF. The CDR3 nucleotides read TGTGCCAGCAGTTACCAGGGGACAGGGGGGAACACTGAAGCTTTCTTT.

This clone appeared once. The junction and the germline gene differ at one end; a read error may be behind it. The J gene is TRBJ1-1, the V gene TRBV7-9, with 7 bases aligning to TRBD1. Looked up from germline, CDR1 is SEHNR and CDR2 is FQNEAQ (reference sequence). This CDR3 is 13 amino acids long. The CDR3 DNA sequence: TGTTCCAGCAGCCAGGGGGTCGACACTGAAGCTTTCTTT. Residues: CSSSQGVDTEAFF.